The 28 T cell receptor beta chains below come from one sample, sequenced in a study of T cells in Graves' hyperthyroidism and ophthalmopathy. Researchers took RNA transcripts and amplified the TCR beta CDR3 regions from them. The TCR CDR3 was amplified in a first-round RT-PCR using the HTBI primer set. MiXCR, run by TCRdb on the multiplex PCR reads, gives a single entry per CDR3 protein. Here the sample spans roughly 360,000 distinct CDR3 sequences, around an eighth being singletons. Sample: blood. The receptors were sampled from a man aged 25 to 40 with Graves' hyperthyroidism that later progressed to Graves' ophthalmopathy.

V is TRBV7-9 and J is TRBJ1-5, with D unclear. The germline CDR1 and CDR2 sequences are SEHNR and FQNEAQ (reference sequence). Trimming took 4 bases from V and 9 from J, leaving 13 bases between them. The CDR3 contains 13 residues. The CDR3 DNA reads as TGTGCCAGCAGCTCCGACACCCAATTGCCCCAGCATTTT. Translating it yields CASSSDTQLPQHF.

This clonotype was seen repeatedly, ten times or more. The gene calls are TRBV2 and TRBJ2-1; possibly TRBD2 for D (5 bases). The germline V gene has CDR1 SNHLY and CDR2 FYNNEI. V was clipped by 6 bases and J by 5 bases, with 11 bases between them. This CDR3 region has 13 residues. The DNA for the CDR3 is TGTGCCAGCAGCCGGGGAGCAGACAATGAGCAGTTCTTC. Translation: CASSRGADNEQFF.

This chain uses TRBV7-6 with TRBJ2-2; TRBD1 is a possible D gene (5 bases). CDR3 length: 13 residues. V gave up 5 bases and J gave up 6 bases, with 10 bases separating them. Germline values: CDR1 SGHVS, CDR2 FNYEAQ. The CDR3 loop is CASSTRQSGELFF. The CDR3 DNA reads TGTGCCAGCAGCACGCGACAGTCCGGGGAGCTGTTTTTT. Drawing the rest from reference TRBV7-6 and TRBJ2-2, the complete variable domain is GAGVSQSPRYKVTKRGQDVALRCDPISGHVSLYWYRQALGQGPEFLTYFNYEAQQDKSGLPNDRFSAERPEGSISTLTIQRTEQRDSAMYRCASSTRQSGELFFGEGSRLTVL.

This clonotype was counted a few times. The genes are TRBV7-9 and TRBJ1-4; D not certain. Germline values: CDR1 SEHNR, CDR2 FQNEAQ (reference sequence). V was clipped by 3 bases and J by 8 bases, with 13 bases between them. The CDR3 runs 14 residues. As DNA, the CDR3 is TGTGCCAGCAGCTTCAGCTACCCGACGGAAAAACTGTTTTTT. This sequence encodes CASSFSYPTEKLFF.

The sample holds a few counts of this clonotype. The chain employs TRBV6-1 and TRBJ1-2; 9 positions agree with TRBD1. The germline gives CDR1 MNHNS, CDR2 SASEGT. V dropped 3 bases and J dropped 5; count of bases not matched to a gene: 4. There are 14 residues in the CDR3. The CDR3 DNA reads as TGTGCCAGCAGTGAGCCGGACAGGGGATATGGCTACACCTTC. Protein product: CASSEPDRGYGYTF.

V usage is TRBV5-1 and J usage is TRBJ2-3, with 11 positions matching TRBD2. The CDR3 runs to 19 residues. Trimming at V came to 4 bases and at J to 0 bases, leaving 13 bases not matched to a gene. CDR1 and CDR2 from the germline V gene are SGHRS and YFSETQ. This CDR3 reads CASSPRGASGGLSTDTQYF. The CDR3 coding sequence is TGCGCCAGCAGCCCCCGGGGGGCTAGCGGGGGGTTGAGCACAGATACGCAGTATTTT.

This clonotype was observed at least ten times. This chain uses TRBV6-6 with TRBJ1-1; D may be TRBD1 (5 bases). Trimming shortened V by 2 bases and J by 3 bases, and 10 bases separated the two germline ends. Germline values: CDR1 MNHNY, CDR2 SVGAGI (reference sequence). The CDR3 loop spans 14 amino acids. Here the CDR3 reads CASSYDRGYTEAFF. The CDR3 nucleotides are TGTGCCAGCAGTTACGACAGAGGTTACACTGAAGCTTTCTTT.

The rearrangement uses TRBV7-6 and TRBJ2-1; maybe TRBD2 (5 bases). The CDR3 spans 14 residues. Trimming took off 2 bases at V and 2 bases at J, with 7 bases between the two ends. Germline CDR1 is SGHVS and CDR2 is FNYEAQ. The CDR3 here is CASSLPGAYNEQFF. CDR3 nucleotides: TGTGCCAGCAGCTTACCCGGGGCCTACAATGAGCAGTTCTTC.

This clonotype came up many times. The chain employs TRBV6-1 and TRBJ1-3; a possible D gene is TRBD1 (6 bases). V lost 3 bases and J lost 4, with 13 bases in between. The germline V gene encodes CDR1 MNHNS and CDR2 SASEGT. This CDR3 comprises 15 residues. CDR3 nucleotide sequence: TGTGCCAGCAGTGACGGCGTGACAGGAGGAAACACCATATATTTT. Amino acid sequence: CASSDGVTGGNTIYF.

Notes on this clonotype: A much larger clonotype is one base distant, so this may be a read error. The rearrangement links TRBV28 to TRBJ1-1; D not certain. V dropped 3 bases and J dropped 10 bases, with 12 bases sitting between them. Germline CDR1 is MDHEN and CDR2 is SYDVKM. The CDR3 consists of 12 residues. CDR3 region: CASSFGASVAFF. The CDR3 coding sequence is TGTGCCAGCAGTTTCGGAGCATCAGTAGCTTTCTTT.

This clonotype was seen repeatedly, ten times or more. The chain carries TRBV28 and TRBJ1-1; D gene ambiguous. The germline CDR1 and CDR2 sequences are MDHEN and SYDVKM. This CDR3 has 13 amino acids. The V end lost 6 bases, the J end lost 14 bases, and 22 bases lay between the germline ends. The CDR3 DNA reads as TGTGCCAGCAGACTATACCCGCAACTGAAGTGCTTCTTT. Amino acid sequence: CASRLYPQLKCFF.

This clonotype has at least ten counts. The chain uses TRBV28 and TRBJ2-7, with D possibly called TRBD1 or TRBD2 (5 bases each). The CDR3 sequence is 18 residues long. The V gene's germline CDR1 is MDHEN and CDR2 SYDVKM. Trimming pared 2 bases from V and 0 bases from J, leaving 20 bases between. CDR3 bases: TGTGCCAGCAGTTTACCCCTTTGGAGAGGGGATTACTCCTACGAGCAGTACTTC. This gives the protein CASSLPLWRGDYSYEQYF.

This clonotype was detected ten times or more. The chain links TRBV12-3 or TRBV12-4 to TRBJ1-4; 10 nucleotides match TRBD1. The CDR3 is 13 residues long. V lost 6 bases, J lost 10 bases, and 5 bases stayed unmatched. The CDR3 DNA sequence: TGTGCCAGCAGCTTGGGACAGGGGAGAAAACTGTTTTTT. Translation gives CASSLGQGRKLFF.

This clonotype has at least ten counts. The V and J genes are TRBV6-5 and TRBJ1-3, with D tentatively TRBD1 (5 bases). V was cut by 0 bases and J by 1 base, with 16 bases left in between. CDR1 and CDR2 from the germline V gene are MNHEY and SVGAGI. CDR3 length equals 18 residues. CDR3 sequence: CASSYSSGGTGSGNTIYF. The CDR3 nucleotides read TGTGCCAGCAGTTACTCATCCGGGGGTACGGGTTCTGGAAACACCATATATTTT.

This clonotype was recorded at least ten times. CDR3 sequence reads: CASSSLAGPPEEQYF. The CDR3 DNA follows: TGCGCCAGCAGTTCCCTAGCGGGGCCACCTGAGGAGCAGTACTTC. The chain joins TRBV10-2 to TRBJ2-7; 9 bases are a match to TRBD2. The V segment lost 5 bases and the J segment 7 bases; nucleotides outside the gene matches: 12. This CDR3 comprises 15 residues. Germline V gene data show CDR1 as WSHSY and CDR2 as SAAADI.

The chain uses TRBV3-1 and TRBJ1-2; D is uncertain. CDR3 length equals 16 residues. V lost 3 bases and J 4 bases, leaving 18 bases between the germline ends. CDR1 and CDR2 (germline): LGHDT, YNNKEL (reference sequence). In nucleotides, the CDR3 is TGTGCCAGCAGCCAGGTCGGCAGACACTCAACCTATGGCTACACCTTC. Protein sequence: CASSQVGRHSTYGYTF. Supplemented by reference TRBV3-1 and TRBJ1-2, the full variable domain reads DTAVSQTPKYLVTQMGNDKSIKCEQNLGHDTMYWYKQDSKKFLKIMFSYNNKELIINETVPNRFSPKSPDKAHLNLHINSLELGDSAVYFCASSQVGRHSTYGYTFGSGTRLTVV.

The chain recombines TRBV25-1 with TRBJ1-6, with 8 bases aligning to TRBD1. The CDR3 is made up of 15 amino acids. V trimming: 4 bases; J trimming: 10 bases; junction bases outside the gene matches: 9. The germline V gene has CDR1 MGHDK and CDR2 SYGVNS. CDR3 residues: CASSGLGQGLSPLHF. In nucleotides, the CDR3 is TGTGCCAGCAGTGGGCTAGGACAGGGTCTGTCACCCCTCCACTTT.

This clonotype has a count of ten or more. The chain combines TRBV9 with TRBJ1-5, with D hard to call. The germline CDR1 and CDR2 sequences are SGDLS and YYNGEE. The ends were cut back, 3 bases at V and 2 bases at J, with 9 bases in the middle. The CDR3 has 14 amino acids. CDR3 DNA sequence: TGTGCCAGCAGCGGCCCTTTTGGCAATCAGCCCCAGCATTTT. Its translation is CASSGPFGNQPQHF.

The sample holds a few counts of this clonotype. This chain links TRBV6-2 or TRBV6-3 with TRBJ2-5; D is possibly TRBD1 or TRBD2 (7 bases each). CDR1 and CDR2 (germline): MNHEY, SVGEGT. The CDR3 has 13 residues. The V end lost 8 bases, the J end lost 5 bases, and 15 bases lay between the germline ends. The CDR3 reads CASGRQGGETQYF. CDR3 nucleotides: TGTGCCAGCGGGCGACAGGGAGGGGAGACCCAGTACTTC.

This clonotype was seen at least ten times. The V gene is TRBV2, the J gene TRBJ1-6, with 9 bases fitting TRBD1. The CDR3 consists of 13 residues. The germline V gene encodes CDR1 SNHLY and CDR2 FYNNEI. The junction had 3 bases not matched to a gene; V was cut back by 7 bases and J by 8 bases. CDR3 sequence (DNA): TGTGCCAGCACCTGGACAGGGGATTCACCCCTCCACTTT. Amino acids: CASTWTGDSPLHF.

This chain connects TRBV6-6 to TRBJ2-1; D gene uncertain. The CDR3 contains 13 residues. V lost 0 bases to trimming and J lost 3 bases, with 3 bases between them. Germline values: CDR1 MNHNY, CDR2 SVGAGI (reference sequence). The CDR3 region has the DNA TGTGCCAGCAGTTACTCGCTCTACAATGAGCAGTTCTTC. It is translated as CASSYSLYNEQFF.

This clonotype was seen repeatedly, ten times or more. The genes are TRBV2 and TRBJ1-4; D is ambiguous. This CDR3 has 15 residues. The V end was cut by 4 bases, the J end by 2 bases, with 11 bases between. Per the germline V gene, CDR1 is SNHLY and CDR2 is FYNNEI. Here the CDR3 DNA reads TGTGCCAGCAGTGTGGGGTTGGCGACTAATGAAAAACTGTTTTTT. Translating gives CASSVGLATNEKLFF.

V and J are TRBV19 and TRBJ2-3; TRBD2 aligns across 7 bases. The ends lost 7 bases at V and 7 bases at J; junction bases unmatched: 14. This CDR3 has 15 amino acids. CDR1 and CDR2 from the germline V gene are LNHDA and SQIVND (reference sequence). For the CDR3, the DNA is TGTGCCAGTACCCCCCATCGAGCGGGGTCCTATACGCAGTATTTT. It is translated as CASTPHRAGSYTQYF.

For this clonotype: The germline gene is not matched at one end of the junction; a read error may be the cause. The V and J genes are TRBV29-1 and TRBJ2-2; the match to TRBD2 covers 7 bases. Germline assignment: CDR1 SQVTM and CDR2 ANQGSEA. CDR3 length: 16 amino acids. CDR3 region: CSVKDTTGRETGELFF. CDR3 DNA sequence: TGCAGCGTTAAAGACACGACGGGGAGGGAAACCGGGGAGCTGTTTTTT.

This clonotype was seen only a few times. CDR3 DNA sequence: TGTGCCAGCACTAAAAATGGTCCACCTCCCCAGTTGGCAGGACTCTACAATGAGCAGTTCTTC. This sequence encodes CASTKNGPPPQLAGLYNEQFF. This chain joins TRBV12-3 or TRBV12-4 and TRBJ2-1, with D maybe TRBD2 (5 bases). The CDR3 is 21 residues long. V was trimmed by 7 bases and J by 3 bases, leaving 34 bases between them.

This clonotype appeared many times. The chain couples TRBV11-3 to TRBJ2-1, with TRBD2 matching over 11 bases. The CDR3 totals 14 residues. Germline loops: CDR1 SGHNT, CDR2 YENEEA. V lost 5 bases to trimming and J lost 10 bases; unmatched junction nucleotides: 7. The CDR3 here is CASSQLAGELEQFF. The CDR3 region has the DNA TGTGCCAGCAGCCAACTAGCGGGGGAGCTAGAGCAGTTCTTC.

J is TRBJ1-1 and V is TRBV7-9, with a possible D match to TRBD1 (5 bases). Looked up from germline, CDR1 is SEHNR and CDR2 is FQNEAQ (reference sequence). The CDR3 has 14 residues. With 5 bases removed from V and 1 base from J, the gap between germline ends came to 11 bases. The CDR3 bases are TGTGCCAGCAGCCCCTGGGGCTGGAACACTGAAGCTTTCTTT. Translation: CASSPWGWNTEAFF.

This clonotype was seen ten or more times. V and J are TRBV12-3 or TRBV12-4 and TRBJ2-2; 9 bases map to TRBD1. After removal of 4 bases from V and 2 bases from J, the junction contained 8 bases not matched to a gene. The CDR3 is made up of 17 amino acids. This CDR3 is CASSSPLTGGNTGELFF. CDR3 DNA sequence: TGTGCCAGCAGTTCCCCCCTGACAGGGGGTAACACCGGGGAGCTGTTTTTT.